Below, 30 T cell receptor beta chains from the same sample are listed, as sequenced in a study of blood T cell repertoires in COVID-19 (TCRdb year 2020). The library was made by the immunoSEQ multiplex PCR assay. TCRdb obtained this table from immuneACCESS and retained in-frame rearrangements with V and J assigned. These tables miss some clones; where compared with another copy, unresolved V genes account for less than half of the shortfall, and the remainder is unexplained. The sample data list 310,000 or so clones, and over 80% of these were observed just once. The ten largest clonotypes hold around 10% of the sample. The sequenced sample consisted of peripheral blood. These receptors all come from a man aged 25 to 40 with COVID-19, enrolled during active disease.

This sequence joins TRBV11-2 and TRBJ1-3; D gene uncertain. V was clipped by 1 base and J by 0 bases, with 7 bases between them. Germline CDR1 and CDR2: SGHAT and FQNNGV. The CDR3 totals 15 residues. The CDR3 coding sequence is TGTGCCAGCAGCTTAGGGAGAAGCTCTGGAAACACCATATATTTT. The encoded protein is CASSLGRSSGNTIYF.

This clone was counted a single time. This sequence joins TRBV28 and TRBJ2-7; 10 positions match TRBD2. The J segment lost 1 base and the V segment lost 7 bases, leaving 7 bases of the junction unmatched. From germline, CDR1 is MDHEN and CDR2 SYDVKM. The CDR3 spans 15 residues. CDR3 bases: TGTGCCAGCACCATACCGGGACTAGCGTCCTACGAGCAGTACTTC. Its translation: CASTIPGLASYEQYF.

The chain combines TRBV6-6 with TRBJ1-2, with 8 bases lining up with TRBD1. CDR1 is MNHNY, CDR2 SVGAGI, per germline (reference sequence). V trimming: 6 bases; J trimming: 4 bases; junction bases outside the gene matches: 13. The CDR3 is 16 amino acids. The CDR3 reads CASSPGGTGEFYGYTF. The CDR3 coding sequence is TGTGCCAGCAGCCCCGGAGGGACAGGAGAATTCTATGGCTACACCTTC.

The CDR3 reads CASSGPDRVNTEAFF. In DNA, the CDR3 is TGTGCCAGCAGTGGGCCGGACAGGGTGAACACTGAAGCTTTCTTT. The genes are TRBV27 and TRBJ1-1; 8 positions match TRBD1. In germline, CDR1 is MNHEY, CDR2 SMNVEV (reference sequence). Losses at the gene ends were 5 bases for V and 0 bases for J; bases not matched to a gene: 5. The CDR3 consists of 15 residues.

The chain carries TRBV2 and TRBJ2-5; D is perhaps TRBD2 (5 bases). The CDR3 contains 15 residues. CDR1 and CDR2 from the germline V gene are SNHLY and FYNNEI. V dropped 0 bases and J dropped 2 bases, with 10 bases sitting between them. The CDR3 loop reads CASSEAAGRQETQYF. The CDR3, as DNA: TGTGCCAGCAGTGAAGCCGCGGGCCGACAAGAGACCCAGTACTTC. The variable domain in full, completed from reference TRBV2 and TRBJ2-5, reads EPEVTQTPSHQVTQMGQEVILRCVPISNHLYFYWYRQILGQKVEFLVSFYNNEISEKSEIFDDQFSVERPDGSNFTLKIRSTKLEDSAMYFCASSEAAGRQETQYFGPGTRLLVL.

This chain uses TRBV5-1 with TRBJ2-1, with 13 bases aligning to TRBD2. Germline CDR1 is SGHRS and CDR2 is YFSETQ. The CDR3 covers 17 residues. Unmatched junction bases numbered 4, after V lost 4 bases and J lost 0 bases. In DNA form, the CDR3 reads TGCGCCAGCAGCCCGGGACTAGCGGGATTCTCCTACAATGAGCAGTTCTTC. It is translated as CASSPGLAGFSYNEQFF. The variable domain in full, with the rest retrieved from reference TRBV5-1 and TRBJ2-1, is KAGVTQTPRYLIKTRGQQVTLSCSPISGHRSVSWYQQTPGQGLQFLFEYFSETQRNKGNFPGRFSGRQFSNSRSEMNVSTLELGDSALYLCASSPGLAGFSYNEQFFGPGTRLTVL.

The V and J genes are TRBV5-8 and TRBJ1-5; the match to TRBD1 covers 10 bases. The CDR3 contains 15 residues. The junction had 4 bases not matched to a gene; V was cut back by 4 bases and J by 3 bases. Germline CDR1 and CDR2: SGHTS and YDEGEE. The DNA for the CDR3 is TGTGCCAGCAGCCCCGGGACAGGGGTCAATCAGCCCCAGCATTTT. Its protein product is CASSPGTGVNQPQHF.

The CDR3 bases are TGTGCCAGCTCACCTTCCAGGGGGCGCAGCCCCTCTGGGGCCAACGTCCTGACTTTC. Translated, it gives CASSPSRGRSPSGANVLTF. The rearrangement links TRBV18 to TRBJ2-6; 8 bases align to TRBD1. V dropped 3 bases and J dropped 0; count of bases not matched to a gene: 10. Germline lookup yields CDR1 KGHSH and CDR2 LQKENI. The CDR3 is made up of 19 amino acids.

J is TRBJ2-1 and V is TRBV9; 9 bases align to TRBD2. Losses at the gene ends were 0 bases for V and 6 bases for J; bases not matched to a gene: 1. The CDR3 runs 14 residues. The V gene's germline CDR1 is SGDLS and CDR2 YYNGEE. CDR3: CASSVELAGNEQFF. CDR3 DNA: TGTGCCAGCAGCGTAGAACTAGCGGGCAATGAGCAGTTCTTC.

Here the CDR3 reads CAWSITGGAEAFF. CDR3 nucleotides: TGTGCCTGGAGTATTACAGGGGGGGCTGAAGCTTTCTTT. V gene TRBV30 combines with J gene TRBJ1-1, with 8 bases that match TRBD1. The CDR3 has 13 amino acids. CDR1 and CDR2 from the germline V gene are GTSNPN and SVGIG (reference sequence). The ends lost 2 bases at V and 6 bases at J; junction bases unmatched: 5.

This chain uses TRBV6-5 with TRBJ2-1, with 7 bases matching TRBD1. Germline lookup yields CDR1 MNHEY and CDR2 SVGAGI. V was clipped by 6 bases and J by 7 bases; unmatched bases: 12. The CDR3 consists of 15 residues. CDR3 DNA: TGTGCCAGCAGCATCGGACTGCTGACAGGGAATGAGCAGTTCTTC. Translating gives CASSIGLLTGNEQFF.

The rearrangement links TRBV6-5 to TRBJ1-5; TRBD1 matches at 7 bases. Trimming took 5 bases from V and 6 from J; bases not matched to a gene: 10. Germline assignment: CDR1 MNHEY and CDR2 SVGAGI. CDR3 length: 15 residues. The CDR3 coding sequence is TGTGCCAGCAGTCCGGACAGGCTCAGGTTTCAGCCCCAGCATTTT. Translated, it gives CASSPDRLRFQPQHF.

The chain has TRBV18 and TRBJ1-1; D is perhaps TRBD1 (5 bases). The V and J ends lost 2 bases and 4 bases respectively, with 17 bases between them. CDR1 and CDR2 from the germline V gene are KGHSH and LQKENI. This CDR3 has 16 residues. As DNA, the CDR3 is TGTGCCAGCTCACCATCGGTCCCGGGGGTAGTCACTGAAGCTTTCTTT. Translating it yields CASSPSVPGVVTEAFF. The full variable domain, in which reference TRBV18 and TRBJ1-1 provide the parts outside the CDR3, is NAGVMQNPRHLVRRRGQEARLRCSPMKGHSHVYWYRQLPEEGLKFMVYLQKENIIDESGMPKERFSAEFPKEGPSILRIQQVVRGDSAAYFCASSPSVPGVVTEAFFGQGTRLTVV.

The genes are TRBV14 and TRBJ1-2; D is unclear. V dropped 1 base and J dropped 6 bases, with 24 bases sitting between them. There are 18 residues in the CDR3. Per the germline V gene, CDR1 is SGHDN and CDR2 is FVKESK. The CDR3 bases are TGTGCCAGCAGCCAAGCTAAGTATTTCGGGGATTTAACGGATGGCTACACCTTC. Protein sequence: CASSQAKYFGDLTDGYTF.

The V gene is TRBV25-1, the J gene TRBJ2-5; 8 nucleotides align to TRBD1. There are 15 residues in the CDR3. Germline values: CDR1 MGHDK, CDR2 SYGVNS. V shed 3 bases, J shed 5 bases, and the junction held 8 bases outside the gene matches. CDR3 in amino acids: CASSDPRGLGETQYF. In nucleotides, the CDR3 is TGTGCCAGCAGTGACCCCAGGGGGCTAGGGGAGACCCAGTACTTC.

This chain joins TRBV7-9 and TRBJ1-1; 10 nucleotides agree with TRBD1. After removal of 5 bases from V and 3 bases from J, the junction contained 6 bases not matched to a gene. CDR1 is SEHNR and CDR2 is FQNEAQ in the germline V gene (reference sequence). The CDR3 loop spans 15 amino acids. The CDR3 bases are TGTGCCAGCAGCGCTGACAGGGGGCGCGACACTGAAGCTTTCTTT. This encodes CASSADRGRDTEAFF.

This rearrangement joins TRBV27 to TRBJ2-5, with TRBD2 matching 8 bases. Unmatched junction bases numbered 19, after V lost 2 bases and J lost 5 bases. This CDR3 has 19 amino acids. Germline V gene sequence: CDR1 MNHEY, CDR2 SMNVEV (reference sequence). The CDR3 DNA is TGTGCCAGCAGTTTAAGAGTCGGGAGGGCGAGCCTGAGTGCTGAGACCCAGTACTTC. Protein sequence: CASSLRVGRASLSAETQYF.

The chain carries TRBV24-1 and TRBJ1-4; D is ambiguous. V was shortened by 5 bases and J by 0 bases, with 6 bases between the two germline ends. The CDR3 is made up of 14 amino acids. CDR1 and CDR2 (germline): KGHDR, SFDVKD. CDR3 sequence: CATSGTATNEKLFF. In nucleotides, the CDR3 is TGTGCCACCAGTGGGACTGCAACTAATGAAAAACTGTTTTTT.

With regard to this clone: Since a far larger clone is one base different, this is likely a read error. The chain couples TRBV5-5 to TRBJ1-1; TRBD1 is a possible D gene (5 bases). The CDR3 consists of 14 residues. V lost 0 bases, J lost 0 bases, and 6 bases lay in between. Germline V CDR1 and CDR2: SGHKS, YYEKEE (reference sequence). CDR3 sequence (DNA): TGTGCCAGCAGCTTGGGACAGATGAACACTGAAGCTTTCTTT. Translation: CASSLGQMNTEAFF.

In this sample, this clone turned up once. The same CDR3 arises from other DNA sequences in this sample as well. The rearrangement uses TRBV7-3 and TRBJ2-5, with TRBD2 matching over 15 bases. Per germline, CDR1 SGHTA and CDR2 FQGTGA. The CDR3 length is 16 residues. The V segment lost 3 bases and the J segment 2 bases; nucleotides outside the gene matches: 1. The CDR3 nucleotides are TGTGCCAGCAGCTTGGGACTAGCGGGAGGTCAAGAGACCCAGTACTTC. This sequence encodes CASSLGLAGGQETQYF.

V and J are TRBV7-2 and TRBJ1-5; the D is unclear. Germline V gives CDR1 SGHTA, CDR2 FQGNSA. This CDR3 spans 16 amino acids. Trimming cost V 0 bases and J 0 bases, with 9 bases left between them. The CDR3 nucleotides read TGTGCCAGCAGCTTAGCGTCCGTAAATAGCAATCAGCCCCAGCATTTT. It specifies CASSLASVNSNQPQHF.

The chain has TRBV3-1 (or the pseudogene TRBV3-2) and TRBJ2-7, with a possible D match to TRBD1 (6 bases). Germline values: CDR1 LGHDT, CDR2 YNNKEL (reference sequence). This CDR3 spans 16 amino acids. V lost 3 bases and J lost 2, with 17 bases in between. CDR3 amino acids: CASSHPRDTETYEQYF. The DNA of the CDR3 is TGTGCCAGCAGCCATCCCCGGGACACCGAGACCTACGAGCAGTACTTC.

This sequence joins TRBV29-1 and TRBJ2-3, with 9 bases matching TRBD2. The CDR3 is 14 residues long. Germline trimming cut 4 bases from V and 4 bases from J; bases unmatched to any gene: 6. Germline V gene lookup returns CDR1 SQVTM and CDR2 ANQGSEA. The chain's CDR3 is CSVVAGGPSDTQYF. The CDR3 nucleotides are TGCAGCGTTGTTGCGGGGGGGCCATCAGATACGCAGTATTTT.

This clone was recorded many times. The chain recombines TRBV19 with TRBJ1-6; D might be TRBD1 (6 bases). There are 14 residues in the CDR3. The V and J ends lost 4 bases and 6 bases respectively, with 10 bases between them. Germline-derived CDR1 and CDR2 are LNHDA and SQIVND (reference sequence). The CDR3 region is CASSSQGFNSPLHF. The DNA of the CDR3 is TGTGCCAGTAGTAGCCAGGGGTTTAATTCACCCCTCCACTTT.

The rearrangement joins TRBV9 to TRBJ2-7, with 7 bases aligning to TRBD1. Trimming at V came to 0 bases and at J to 5 bases, leaving 8 bases not matched to a gene. This CDR3 has 15 amino acids. In germline, CDR1 is SGDLS, CDR2 YYNGEE. The CDR3 loop reads CASSVEIHRGHEQYF. For the CDR3, the DNA is TGTGCCAGCAGCGTAGAAATTCACAGGGGTCACGAGCAGTACTTC. Looking up the rest from reference TRBV9 and TRBJ2-7 gives the full variable domain: DSGVTQTPKHLITATGQRVTLRCSPRSGDLSVYWYQQSLDQGLQFLIQYYNGEERAKGNILERFSAQQFPDLHSELNLSSLELGDSALYFCASSVEIHRGHEQYFGPGTRLTVT.

This clone was counted once. The gene calls are TRBV5-1 and TRBJ1-3; no definite D call. Per germline, CDR1 SGHRS and CDR2 YFSETQ. V was trimmed by 0 bases and J by 0 bases, leaving 4 bases between them. CDR3 length: 14 residues. The CDR3 DNA reads TGCGCCAGCAGCTTGGACTTCTCTGGAAACACCATATATTTT. As protein: CASSLDFSGNTIYF. Looking up the rest from reference TRBV5-1 and TRBJ1-3 gives the full variable domain: KAGVTQTPRYLIKTRGQQVTLSCSPISGHRSVSWYQQTPGQGLQFLFEYFSETQRNKGNFPGRFSGRQFSNSRSEMNVSTLELGDSALYLCASSLDFSGNTIYFGEGSWLTVV.

The chain recombines TRBV19 with TRBJ2-6; 8 bases are a match to TRBD1. The germline CDR1 and CDR2 sequences are LNHDA and SQIVND (reference sequence). The CDR3 spans 16 residues. Trimming cost V 6 bases and J 4 bases; bases outside gene matches: 8. CDR3 nucleotides: TGTGCCAGTAGAGACAGGGGCTTGACCGGGGCCAACGTCCTGACTTTC. It is translated as CASRDRGLTGANVLTF.

The chain links TRBV19 to TRBJ1-1; D gene ambiguous. The length of the CDR3 is 11 residues. V was pared by 9 bases and J by 10 bases, with 15 bases between. Germline V gene sequence: CDR1 LNHDA, CDR2 SQIVND (reference sequence). The CDR3: CASRGLAVAFF. DNA for the CDR3: TGTGCCAGCCGAGGGCTTGCCGTAGCTTTCTTT.

The chain uses TRBV7-2 and TRBJ2-2; tentative D call: TRBD2 (6 bases). V was pared by 2 bases and J by 4 bases, with 14 bases between. Germline V gives CDR1 SGHTA, CDR2 FQGNSA. The CDR3 extends over 16 amino acids. The CDR3 sequence: CASSLKARGGTGELFF. CDR3 bases: TGTGCCAGCAGCTTAAAAGCGCGGGGAGGCACCGGGGAGCTGTTTTTT. The full variable domain, in which reference TRBV7-2 and TRBJ2-2 provide the parts outside the CDR3, is GAGVSQSPSNKVTEKGKDVELRCDPISGHTALYWYRQSLGQGLEFLIYFQGNSAPDKSGLPSDRFSAERTGGSVSTLTIQRTQQEDSAVYLCASSLKARGGTGELFFGEGSRLTVL.

V gene TRBV20-1 combines with J gene TRBJ2-7; the match to TRBD2 covers 8 bases. Trimming cost V 3 bases and J 4 bases; bases outside gene matches: 23. The CDR3 has 19 residues. Germline assignment: CDR1 DFQATT and CDR2 SNEGSKA (reference sequence). CDR3 in amino acids: CSASSSEFRTGLVTYEQYF. In DNA, the CDR3 is TGCAGTGCTAGTTCATCGGAATTCAGGACGGGACTAGTTACTTACGAGCAGTACTTC.